These 31 T cell receptor beta chains share one sample of origin, sequenced in a study of blood T cell repertoires in COVID-19. Method: immunoSEQ multiplex PCR; TCRdb's copy keeps in-frame clones and lacks some. The data show about 130,000 clones, with more than 80% seen just once and around 4.1% held by the top ten. The source material was peripheral blood. The receptors come from a human donor in a cohort sampled during active COVID-19.

CDR3: CASSLTSGRAYGYNEQFF. The CDR3 nucleotides read TGCGCCAGCAGCCTGACTAGCGGGAGGGCCTATGGCTACAATGAGCAGTTCTTC. The chain carries TRBV5-1 and TRBJ2-1; 14 bases agree with TRBD2. The CDR3 totals 18 residues. Germline V gives CDR1 SGHRS, CDR2 YFSETQ. Trimming removed 4 bases from V and 3 bases from J; junction bases left unmatched: 9.

This clone was recorded only once. The V and J genes are TRBV30 and TRBJ2-3; no definite D call. This CDR3 is built from 14 residues. Trimming stripped 2 bases from V and 3 bases from J, with 12 bases between. Germline CDR1 is GTSNPN and CDR2 is SVGIG (reference sequence). This CDR3 is CAWSRRSGTDTQYF. The CDR3, as DNA: TGTGCCTGGAGTAGGCGGAGTGGTACAGATACGCAGTATTTT.

This clone was seen once. The chain recombines TRBV7-2 with TRBJ1-1; no firm D call. V gave up 2 bases and J gave up 4 bases, with 8 bases separating them. Germline CDR1 and CDR2: SGHTA and FQGNSA. The CDR3 has 13 residues. The CDR3 here is CASSLSPGTEAFF. CDR3 sequence (DNA): TGTGCCAGCAGCTTATCTCCGGGCACTGAAGCTTTCTTT.

This chain connects TRBV10-3 to TRBJ2-5; the match to TRBD2 covers 9 bases. The germline V gene has CDR1 ENHRY and CDR2 SYGVKD. V dropped 10 bases and J dropped 10; count of bases not matched to a gene: 16. CDR3 length equals 14 residues. Here the CDR3 DNA reads TGTGCCACCTCAAGCGGGGGGCCACTAATGGACCAGTACTTC. Its protein product is CATSSGGPLMDQYF.

For the CDR3, the DNA is TGTGCCAGCAGCCCTTGGGGGGTCGGGGAGCTGTTTTTT. Translating gives CASSPWGVGELFF. V and J are TRBV5-6 and TRBJ2-2; D possibly corresponds to TRBD2 (6 bases). The CDR3 extends over 13 amino acids. V lost 4 bases to trimming and J lost 7 bases, with 11 bases between them. Germline-derived CDR1 and CDR2 are SGHDT and YYEEEE.

The genes are TRBV11-3 and TRBJ1-3, with D unresolved. V was cut by 3 bases and J by 4 bases, with 4 bases left in between. The length of the CDR3 is 12 residues. The germline V gene has CDR1 SGHNT and CDR2 YENEEA. CDR3 in DNA: TGTGCCAGCAGCTTCAGAGGAAACACCATATATTTT. It codes for CASSFRGNTIYF.

The chain couples TRBV2 to TRBJ1-2, with TRBD1 identical over 8 bases. In germline, CDR1 is SNHLY, CDR2 FYNNEI. CDR3 length: 13 residues. V trimming: 6 bases; J trimming: 2 bases; junction bases outside the gene matches: 2. CDR3 region: CASRDRVNYGYTF. The DNA for the CDR3 is TGTGCCAGCAGGGACAGGGTGAACTATGGCTACACCTTC.

The V gene is TRBV4-3, the J gene TRBJ1-4; the D is unclear. Per germline, CDR1 LGHNA and CDR2 YSLEER. The V end was cut by 3 bases, the J end by 4 bases, with 12 bases between. This CDR3 has 15 amino acids. The CDR3 DNA reads as TGCGCCAGCAGCCACCAACGGCGGGGTAATGAAAAACTGTTTTTT. This sequence encodes CASSHQRRGNEKLFF.

The chain recombines TRBV24-1 with TRBJ2-5; maybe TRBD1 (5 bases). Germline loops: CDR1 KGHDR, CDR2 SFDVKD. Between the trimmed V and J ends, which lost 1 base and 1 base, there was a span of 9 bases. This CDR3 comprises 15 residues. CDR3 sequence: CATSDFQGFQETQYF. DNA of the CDR3: TGTGCCACCAGTGATTTTCAGGGTTTCCAAGAGACCCAGTACTTC.

The gene calls are TRBV6-6 and TRBJ2-7; TRBD1 aligns across 7 bases. Per germline, CDR1 MNHNY and CDR2 SVGAGI (reference sequence). V lost 6 bases and J lost 7; bases outside the gene matches: 9. The CDR3 length is 13 residues. The CDR3: CASRLTGMEEQYF. CDR3 nucleotide sequence: TGTGCCAGCAGGTTGACAGGGATGGAGGAGCAGTACTTC.

Of note for this clone: The identical CDR3 is also encoded by other nucleotide sequences in the sample. The chain recombines TRBV29-1 with TRBJ1-2, with a tentative D call TRBD1 (5 bases). Trimming pared 7 bases from V and 7 bases from J, leaving 19 bases between. Germline CDR1 is SQVTM and CDR2 is ANQGSEA. The CDR3 is made up of 13 amino acids. CDR3 amino acids: CSGASGGWGGYTF. CDR3 in DNA: TGCAGCGGGGCGTCGGGGGGTTGGGGTGGCTACACCTTC.

V usage is TRBV20-1 and J usage is TRBJ2-1; 8 nucleotides match TRBD2. From germline, CDR1 is DFQATT and CDR2 SNEGSKA (reference sequence). This CDR3 has 13 amino acids. V lost 3 bases, J lost 10 bases, and 8 bases stayed unmatched. CDR3 sequence (DNA): TGCAGTGCTAGTTCGGGGGGGCTAGGAGAGCAGTTCTTC. This sequence encodes CSASSGGLGEQFF.

This clone appeared a few times. The V call is TRBV27, the J call TRBJ1-2; possible D gene TRBD1, 6 bases. Germline CDR1 reads MNHEY; CDR2 reads SMNVEV (reference sequence). CDR3 length: 13 residues. Trimming removed 7 bases at V and 9 bases at J, with 18 bases between. The chain's CDR3 is CASKPGHGARYTF. CDR3 nucleotides: TGTGCCAGCAAACCGGGACATGGGGCTCGCTACACCTTC.

The CDR3 DNA reads TGTGCCAGTAGACAGGGGTCTTATGGCTACACCTTC. Protein product: CASRQGSYGYTF. V is TRBV2 and J is TRBJ1-2, with 8 bases lining up with TRBD1. Germline V gives CDR1 SNHLY, CDR2 FYNNEI. After removal of 9 bases from V and 5 bases from J, the junction contained 5 bases not matched to a gene. CDR3 length: 12 residues.

Only a few counts were recorded for this clone. The J gene is TRBJ2-3, the V gene TRBV2; TRBD2 matches at 11 bases. V shed 2 bases, J shed 7 bases, and the junction held 11 bases outside the gene matches. Germline assignment: CDR1 SNHLY and CDR2 FYNNEI. The CDR3 consists of 17 residues. The CDR3 DNA follows: TGTGCCAGCAGTGAACAGACCGGGACTAGCGGTGGTTATACGCAGTATTTT. This codes for CASSEQTGTSGGYTQYF.

CDR3 coding DNA: TGTGCCATCAGTGAGGCGCTGGGAGTCTATGGCTACACCTTC. Protein product: CAISEALGVYGYTF. This chain connects TRBV10-3 to TRBJ1-2; D is unresolved. The CDR3 loop spans 14 amino acids. The ends were cut back, 2 bases at V and 4 bases at J, with 11 bases in the middle. Germline V gene data show CDR1 as ENHRY and CDR2 as SYGVKD.

The chain carries TRBV10-1 and TRBJ1-2; tentatively, D is TRBD1 (6 bases). CDR1 is WNHNN, CDR2 SYGVQD, per germline (reference sequence). This CDR3 is built from 11 residues. V was shortened by 4 bases and J by 12 bases, with 12 bases between the two germline ends. DNA of the CDR3: TGCGCCAGCAGTGTCTCCGGGGGGCACACCTTC. Translation gives CASSVSGGHTF.

The J gene is TRBJ1-2, the V gene TRBV12-3 or TRBV12-4, with D perhaps matching TRBD1 (6 bases). The ends were cut back, 1 base at V and 6 bases at J, with 9 bases in the middle. The CDR3 sequence is 13 residues long. In DNA, the CDR3 is TGTGCCAGCAGTTTAGTTGGGGGCGATGGCTACACCTTC. This translates into CASSLVGGDGYTF.

This clone was recorded once. This chain links TRBV15 with TRBJ2-4, with D possibly matching TRBD1 (5 bases). CDR1 is LNHNV and CDR2 is YYDKDF in the germline V gene (reference sequence). The germline V and J ends were trimmed by 0 bases and 6 bases, with 18 bases remaining between them. The CDR3 totals 17 residues. CDR3: CATSREGSWGRGNIQYF. CDR3 DNA sequence: TGTGCCACCAGCAGAGAGGGTAGTTGGGGAAGGGGAAACATTCAGTACTTC. The full variable domain, its missing parts supplied by reference TRBV15 and TRBJ2-4, is DAMVIQNPRYQVTQFGKPVTLSCSQTLNHNVMYWYQQKSSQAPKLLFHYYDKDFNNEADTPDNFQSRRPNTSFCFLDIRSPGLGDTAMYLCATSREGSWGRGNIQYFGAGTRLSVL.

This chain links TRBV5-1 with TRBJ2-1, with 11 nucleotides matching TRBD2. Germline lookup yields CDR1 SGHRS and CDR2 YFSETQ. The length of the CDR3 is 15 residues. Trimming removed 0 bases from V and 10 bases from J; junction bases left unmatched: 6. CDR3 nucleotides: TGCGCCAGCAGCTTGGGACTAGCGGGACAAGGAGAGCAGTTCTTC. Translated, it gives CASSLGLAGQGEQFF.

The CDR3 here is CASSGLAGGPYNEQFF. DNA of the CDR3: TGTGCCAGCAGTGGACTAGCGGGGGGGCCCTACAATGAGCAGTTCTTC. This chain uses TRBV2 with TRBJ2-1; 14 bases line up with TRBD2. Trimming at V came to 4 bases and at J to 2 bases, leaving 1 base not matched to a gene. Germline V gives CDR1 SNHLY, CDR2 FYNNEI. The CDR3 spans 16 residues. The whole variable domain, filled in from reference TRBV2 and TRBJ2-1, reads EPEVTQTPSHQVTQMGQEVILRCVPISNHLYFYWYRQILGQKVEFLVSFYNNEISEKSEIFDDQFSVERPDGSNFTLKIRSTKLEDSAMYFCASSGLAGGPYNEQFFGPGTRLTVL.

The rearrangement links TRBV11-2 to TRBJ2-3; tentatively, D is TRBD2 (5 bases). This CDR3 has 14 amino acids. With 5 bases removed from V and 4 bases from J, the gap between germline ends came to 13 bases. The V gene's germline CDR1 is SGHAT and CDR2 FQNNGV. CDR3 in DNA: TGTGCCAGCAGCCCCCAAGGGAGATCAGATACGCAGTATTTT. Residues: CASSPQGRSDTQYF.

This rearrangement joins TRBV3-1 (or the pseudogene TRBV3-2) to TRBJ1-1; no clear D gene. The length of the CDR3 is 13 residues. Germline assignment: CDR1 LGHDT and CDR2 YNNKEL (reference sequence). V was pared by 3 bases and J by 11 bases, with 16 bases between. CDR3 amino acids: CASSQSLSLRAFF. The CDR3 coding sequence is TGTGCCAGCAGCCAGTCTCTGTCCCTTCGGGCTTTCTTT.

V and J are TRBV7-2 and TRBJ1-2; 10 bases are shared with TRBD1. The germline CDR1 and CDR2 sequences are SGHTA and FQGNSA. The CDR3 runs 15 residues. Trimming at V came to 5 bases and at J to 6 bases, leaving 9 bases not matched to a gene. CDR3 sequence (DNA): TGTGCCAGCAGCGAAGACAGGGGGCGATTGGATGGCTACACCTTC. Its protein product is CASSEDRGRLDGYTF. The complete variable domain, with remaining parts taken from reference TRBV7-2 and TRBJ1-2, reads GAGVSQSPSNKVTEKGKDVELRCDPISGHTALYWYRQSLGQGLEFLIYFQGNSAPDKSGLPSDRFSAERTGGSVSTLTIQRTQQEDSAVYLCASSEDRGRLDGYTFGSGTRLTVV.

This rearrangement joins TRBV11-2 to TRBJ2-3; 7 bases align to TRBD2. CDR3 length: 15 residues. Germline lookup yields CDR1 SGHAT and CDR2 FQNNGV. J was trimmed by 0 bases and V by 5 bases; bases with no gene match: 5. The CDR3 here is CASSPLAASTDTQYF. The DNA of the CDR3 is TGTGCCAGCAGCCCTCTAGCGGCTAGCACAGATACGCAGTATTTT.

The gene calls are TRBV9 and TRBJ2-1, with TRBD2 as a possible D gene (5 bases). Trimming took 3 bases from V and 4 from J, leaving 14 bases between them. This CDR3 region has 15 residues. Germline loops: CDR1 SGDLS, CDR2 YYNGEE. CDR3 residues: CASSDGIQQYNEQFF. CDR3 nucleotides: TGTGCCAGCAGCGACGGGATTCAGCAGTACAATGAGCAGTTCTTC.

The chain recombines TRBV5-5 with TRBJ1-1; no clear D. This CDR3 is built from 13 residues. Deletions cut 5 bases from V and 1 base from J, with 9 bases between. Germline V gene sequence: CDR1 SGHKS, CDR2 YYEKEE (reference sequence). CDR3 nucleotides: TGTGCCAGCAGTCTTGACACGAACACTGAAGCTTTCTTT. Translated: CASSLDTNTEAFF.

This sequence joins TRBV9 and TRBJ1-4; a weak D match, TRBD1 (5 bases). The germline V gene encodes CDR1 SGDLS and CDR2 YYNGEE. V dropped 3 bases and J dropped 8 bases, with 17 bases sitting between them. This CDR3 contains 15 residues. As DNA, the CDR3 is TGTGCCAGCAGCGGACGGGGGGGTCCTAGGGAAAAACTGTTTTTT. Translation gives CASSGRGGPREKLFF.

This chain uses TRBV12-3 or TRBV12-4 with TRBJ2-7; 9 nucleotides agree with TRBD2. V lost 8 bases, J lost 7 bases, and 9 bases stayed unmatched. CDR3 length: 13 amino acids. The DNA for the CDR3 is TGTGCCAGCGGATTAGCGGGAGCGAGGGAGCAGTACGTC. It specifies CASGLAGAREQYV.

The J gene is TRBJ2-5, the V gene TRBV6-1; 8 nucleotides agree with TRBD2. Germline V gives CDR1 MNHNS, CDR2 SASEGT. V lost 2 bases and J lost 3; bases outside the gene matches: 5. This CDR3 region has 15 residues. The CDR3 is CASSEWGGGKETQYF. The CDR3 DNA is TGTGCCAGCAGTGAATGGGGCGGGGGGAAAGAGACCCAGTACTTC.

This clone was picked up a small number of times. V usage is TRBV19 and J usage is TRBJ1-6, with 8 bases aligning to TRBD1. Germline trimming cut 5 bases from V and 11 bases from J; bases unmatched to any gene: 14. This CDR3 spans 16 amino acids. Germline CDR1 and CDR2: LNHDA and SQIVND (reference sequence). The CDR3 DNA sequence: TGTGCCAGTAGTTCCATGGGACAGGCACGAGGGGCACCCCTCCACTTT. Protein product: CASSSMGQARGAPLHF.